The rows below give T cell receptor beta chains drawn from one sample of a study of T cell responses to AZD1222 COVID-19 vaccine. Sequenced by immunoSEQ multiplex PCR; TCRdb stores in-frame clones only, minus some. The sample includes fewer than 120,000 clones, 81% seen only once; the top ten take around 4.6%. The starting material was peripheral blood, obtained on day 0 of AZD1222 vaccination. The receptors derive from an adult in good health. CDR3s include the opening cysteine and the closing phenylalanine or tryptophan. The D gene is left open where the match is weak. The size entry is marked missing in some rows and otherwise reads once, few, many or a size class.

size: NA
D: NA
J: TRBJ1-1
V: TRBV6-6
CDR3: CASSFLGVNTEAFF
DNA: TGTGCCAGCAGTTTTTTGGGGGTGAACACTGAAGCTTTCTTT

size: NA
D: TRBD1
J: TRBJ1-2
V: TRBV29-1
CDR3: CSVEGQGFNYGYTF
DNA: TGCAGCGTAGAAGGACAGGGTTTTAACTATGGCTACACCTTC

size: NA
D: NA
J: TRBJ1-5
V: TRBV10-3
CDR3: CAISESGDSNQPQHF
DNA: TGTGCCATCAGTGAGTCAGGGGATAGCAATCAGCCCCAGCATTTT

size: NA
D: NA
J: TRBJ2-1
V: TRBV2
CDR3: CASSVESGPNEQFF
DNA: TGTGCCAGCTCGGTAGAGTCAGGGCCGAATGAGCAGTTCTTC

size: once
D: TRBD2
J: TRBJ2-3
V: TRBV6-1
CDR3: CASSEVIAGGGDTQYF
DNA: TGTGCCAGCAGTGAAGTAATAGCGGGGGGTGGAGATACGCAGTATTTT

size: NA
D: NA
J: TRBJ1-6
V: TRBV7-9
CDR3: CASSLNSPLHF
DNA: TGTGCCAGCAGCTTAAACTCACCCCTCCACTTT

size: NA
D: TRBD1
J: TRBJ2-7
V: TRBV7-2
CDR3: CATRQGLSSYEQYF
DNA: TGTGCCACCAGACAGGGGCTAAGCTCCTACGAGCAGTACTTC

size: NA
D: NA
J: TRBJ2-2
V: TRBV7-9
CDR3: CASSQTRSPGELFF
DNA: TGTGCCAGCAGCCAGACTAGATCGCCCGGGGAGCTGTTTTTT

size: NA
D: NA
J: TRBJ1-4
V: TRBV28
CDR3: CASSLLPPTNEKLFF
DNA: TGTGCCAGCAGTTTACTCCCCCCAACTAATGAAAAACTGTTTTTT

size: NA
D: NA
J: TRBJ1-5
V: TRBV6-2/TRBV6-3
CDR3: CASSYVGRSNQPQHF
DNA: TGTGCCAGCAGTTACGTGGGACGCAGCAATCAGCCCCAGCATTTT

size: NA
D: NA
J: TRBJ1-1
V: TRBV19
CDR3: CASSTQDGEAFF
DNA: TGTGCCAGTAGTACCCAGGACGGTGAAGCTTTCTTT

size: once
D: TRBD2
J: TRBJ2-1
V: TRBV5-1
CDR3: CASSPRTSGISTLNEQFF
DNA: TGCGCCAGCAGCCCTAGGACTAGCGGGATAAGCACCCTCAATGAGCAGTTCTTC

size: NA
D: TRBD1
J: TRBJ2-7
V: TRBV6-5
CDR3: CASRGQGGSYEQYF
DNA: TGTGCCAGCAGAGGACAGGGGGGGTCCTACGAGCAGTACTTC

size: NA
D: NA
J: TRBJ1-2
V: TRBV6-6
CDR3: CASTSQGSDNPYGYTF
DNA: TGTGCCAGCACCTCACAGGGATCTGATAACCCCTATGGCTACACCTTC

size: NA
D: NA
J: TRBJ1-4
V: TRBV5-5
CDR3: CASSLSGSNEKLFF
DNA: TGTGCCAGCAGCTTGTCAGGCTCTAATGAAAAACTGTTTTTT

size: NA
D: NA
J: TRBJ2-7
V: TRBV7-6
CDR3: CASSLVQADTYEQYF
DNA: TGTGCCAGCAGCTTAGTTCAGGCAGATACCTACGAGCAGTACTTC

size: NA
D: TRBD1
J: TRBJ1-5
V: TRBV19
CDR3: CASKEDRGSNQPQHF
DNA: TGTGCCAGTAAGGAGGACAGGGGGAGCAATCAGCCCCAGCATTTT

size: few
D: TRBD1
J: TRBJ1-2
V: TRBV6-5
CDR3: CASSRDRGPQGYTF
DNA: TGTGCCAGCAGCCGGGACAGGGGGCCTCAAGGCTACACCTTC

size: NA
D: NA
J: TRBJ1-4
V: TRBV6-5
CDR3: CASSYSDRGEKLFF
DNA: TGTGCCAGCAGTTACTCGGACCGGGGAGAAAAACTGTTTTTT

size: NA
D: NA
J: TRBJ1-1
V: TRBV7-2
CDR3: CASSLARGAGAEAFF
DNA: TGTGCCAGCAGCTTAGCGAGGGGCGCTGGCGCTGAAGCTTTCTTT

size: NA
D: NA
J: TRBJ1-5
V: TRBV28
CDR3: CATSRQINQPQHF
DNA: TGTGCCACCTCTAGACAGATCAATCAGCCCCAGCATTTT

size: NA
D: NA
J: TRBJ2-2
V: TRBV30
CDR3: CAWSVNLGELFF
DNA: TGTGCCTGGAGTGTTAATCTTGGGGAGCTGTTTTTT

size: NA
D: NA
J: TRBJ1-1
V: TRBV3-1/TRBV3-2
CDR3: CASSRLNTEAFF
DNA: TGTGCCAGCAGCCGTCTGAACACTGAAGCTTTCTTT

size: NA
D: NA
J: TRBJ1-2
V: TRBV6-1
CDR3: CASSESGGPYGYTF
DNA: TGTGCCAGCAGTGAAAGTGGGGGGCCCTATGGCTACACCTTC

size: NA
D: NA
J: TRBJ2-1
V: TRBV7-2
CDR3: CASSLGTKYNEQFF
DNA: TGTGCCAGCAGCTTAGGGACAAAATACAATGAGCAGTTCTTC

size: NA
D: NA
J: TRBJ2-6
V: TRBV28
CDR3: CASSFIKELLGGANVLTF
DNA: TGTGCCAGCAGTTTTATAAAGGAGCTCCTCGGTGGGGCCAACGTCCTGACTTTC

size: NA
D: NA
J: TRBJ1-1
V: TRBV4-3
CDR3: CASSQDHDTEAFF
DNA: TGCGCCAGCAGCCAGGACCATGACACTGAAGCTTTCTTT

size: NA
D: NA
J: TRBJ2-1
V: TRBV18
CDR3: CASSGLKYNEQFF
DNA: TGTGCCAGCTCCGGACTTAAATACAATGAGCAGTTCTTC

size: few
D: TRBD1
J: TRBJ1-1
V: TRBV19
CDR3: CASSAEGAGTTEAFF
DNA: TGTGCCAGTAGTGCCGAGGGGGCAGGGACCACTGAAGCTTTCTTT

size: NA
D: TRBD1
J: TRBJ2-7
V: TRBV19
CDR3: CASSLRTGTYEQYF
DNA: TGTGCCAGTAGTCTTAGGACAGGAACCTACGAGCAGTACTTC

size: NA
D: NA
J: TRBJ1-5
V: TRBV6-5
CDR3: CASSSSDGTAQPQHF
DNA: TGTGCCAGCAGTTCCAGTGACGGCACGGCTCAGCCCCAGCATTTT

size: NA
D: NA
J: TRBJ2-2
V: TRBV9
CDR3: CASSVAFDNTGELFF
DNA: TGTGCCAGCAGCGTAGCTTTCGACAACACCGGGGAGCTGTTTTTT

size: NA
D: NA
J: TRBJ2-5
V: TRBV18
CDR3: CASSELFQETQYF
DNA: TGTGCCAGCTCAGAGCTGTTTCAAGAGACCCAGTACTTC

size: NA
D: TRBD2
J: TRBJ2-7
V: TRBV6-2/TRBV6-3
CDR3: CASSPAGLAGAQYF
DNA: TGTGCCAGCAGCCCCGCCGGACTAGCGGGGGCGCAGTACTTC

size: NA
D: NA
J: TRBJ1-1
V: TRBV28
CDR3: CASSFLGSEAFF
DNA: TGTGCCAGCAGTTTCCTCGGATCTGAAGCTTTCTTT

size: NA
D: TRBD2
J: TRBJ2-1
V: TRBV7-9
CDR3: CASSLGIQREVSYNEQFF
DNA: TGTGCCAGCAGCTTAGGAATTCAGCGGGAGGTTTCCTACAATGAGCAGTTCTTC

size: NA
D: NA
J: TRBJ1-1
V: TRBV7-2
CDR3: CASSLLNTEAFF
DNA: TGTGCCAGCAGCTTGTTGAACACTGAAGCTTTCTTT

size: NA
D: NA
J: TRBJ1-6
V: TRBV10-3
CDR3: CAISERQGSSYNSPLHF
DNA: TGTGCCATCAGTGAAAGGCAAGGGAGCTCCTATAATTCACCCCTCCACTTT

size: NA
D: TRBD2
J: TRBJ2-5
V: TRBV7-8
CDR3: CASSLGTSGGQETQYF
DNA: TGTGCCAGCAGCTTAGGGACTAGCGGGGGTCAAGAGACCCAGTACTTC

size: NA
D: NA
J: TRBJ1-4
V: TRBV15
CDR3: CATSHLGGKLFF
DNA: TGTGCCACCAGTCACCTTGGGGGAAAACTGTTTTTT

size: few
D: NA
J: TRBJ2-3
V: TRBV20-1
CDR3: CSARDRDTQYF
DNA: TGCAGTGCTAGAGATCGAGATACGCAGTATTTT

size: NA
D: NA
J: TRBJ1-2
V: TRBV9
CDR3: CASSVDGGVDGYTF
DNA: TGTGCCAGCAGCGTAGACGGAGGGGTTGATGGCTACACCTTC

size: NA
D: TRBD1
J: TRBJ1-2
V: TRBV6-5
CDR3: CASREGADYGYTF
DNA: TGTGCCAGCAGGGAGGGGGCGGACTATGGCTACACCTTC

size: once
D: NA
J: TRBJ1-3
V: TRBV9
CDR3: CASSVVGGPPPMAGNTIYF
DNA: TGTGCCAGCAGCGTAGTGGGTGGCCCTCCACCTATGGCGGGAAACACCATATATTTT

size: NA
D: NA
J: TRBJ2-5
V: TRBV7-6
CDR3: CASSLASLYQETQYF
DNA: TGTGCCAGCAGCTTAGCTTCCCTGTACCAAGAGACCCAGTACTTC

size: NA
D: TRBD1
J: TRBJ1-2
V: TRBV6-5
CDR3: CASSPDRGDGYTF
DNA: TGTGCCAGCAGCCCCGACAGGGGTGATGGCTACACCTTC

size: NA
D: NA
J: TRBJ2-7
V: TRBV24-1
CDR3: CATSDGEIPPYEQYF
DNA: TGTGCCACCAGTGACGGGGAGATTCCCCCCTACGAGCAGTACTTC

size: NA
D: NA
J: TRBJ2-7
V: TRBV24-1
CDR3: CATTDSGGFSYEQYF
DNA: TGTGCCACAACCGACTCGGGCGGCTTTTCCTACGAGCAGTACTTC

size: NA
D: NA
J: TRBJ2-7
V: TRBV5-1
CDR3: CASSFPRAGRRYEQYF
DNA: TGCGCCAGCAGCTTCCCCCGAGCGGGTAGACGCTACGAGCAGTACTTC

size: NA
D: TRBD1
J: TRBJ1-6
V: TRBV30
CDR3: CACATGDNSPLHF
DNA: TGTGCTTGCGCGACAGGGGATAATTCACCCCTCCACTTT

size: few
D: NA
J: TRBJ1-2
V: TRBV2
CDR3: CASSVSRYGYTF
DNA: TGTGCCAGCAGTGTCAGCCGCTATGGCTACACCTTC

size: NA
D: NA
J: TRBJ1-2
V: TRBV20-1
CDR3: CSASRGTNYGYTF
DNA: TGCAGTGCTAGTAGGGGAACTAACTATGGCTACACCTTC

size: NA
D: NA
J: TRBJ2-3
V: TRBV18
CDR3: CASSPRSGGTDTQYF
DNA: TGTGCCAGCTCACCACGGTCGGGAGGCACAGATACGCAGTATTTT

size: NA
D: NA
J: TRBJ1-1
V: TRBV7-3
CDR3: CASSPRTGEAFF
DNA: TGTGCCAGCAGCCCTCGAACAGGAGAAGCTTTCTTT

size: NA
D: NA
J: TRBJ2-2
V: TRBV18
CDR3: CASSPIPENTGELFF
DNA: TGTGCCAGCTCACCAATACCAGAGAACACCGGGGAGCTGTTTTTT

size: NA
D: TRBD2
J: TRBJ2-7
V: TRBV6-5
CDR3: CASRGLADSYEQYF
DNA: TGTGCCAGCAGGGGACTAGCGGACTCCTACGAGCAGTACTTC